This entry lists 5 T cell receptor beta chains sequenced from one sample in a study of human T cells and chemical hapten exposure (dated by TCRdb to about 2021). The sample's time point, from its label and the paper: pre-sensitization, week 0. Sample treatment or condition, as interpreted from the label and publication: therapeutic diphenylcyclopropenone sensitization with weekly scalp DPC. The library was made by RACE. TCRdb shows the sequencer as NextSeq 500. TCRdb's own reprocessing of the public reads used fastp at Q25 and MiXCR and kept productive beta chains. Here each entry gathers all rows of one CDR3 protein and keeps the most common genes and DNA. The table for this sample lists about 260,000 distinct CDR3 sequences; about 9.4% of them were counted only once. The ten largest clonotypes hold under 2.5% of the sample. Sequencing was performed on whole blood, taken in connection with sensitization to the hapten diphenylcyclopropenone (DPC). The source is a woman aged 40 to 50 with alopecia areata. Some clones in this sample may be carry-over from other donors' samples.

This clonotype was detected many times. The V call is TRBV12-3 or TRBV12-4, the J call TRBJ2-7; TRBD1 aligns across 8 bases. The CDR3 loop spans 14 amino acids. Trimming took 7 bases from V and 5 from J; bases not matched to a gene: 10. The CDR3 nucleotides read TGTGCCAGCACCCCTAGGACAGGGACCAACGAGCAGTACTTC. Protein: CASTPRTGTNEQYF.

The rearrangement links TRBV15 to TRBJ1-1; D gene uncertain. Germline V gene sequence: CDR1 LNHNV, CDR2 YYDKDF (reference sequence). Trimming stripped 0 bases from V and 0 bases from J, with 14 bases between. This CDR3 has 17 amino acids. In DNA form, the CDR3 reads TGTGCCACCAGCAGAGATCAAGCCCTCAACATGAACACTGAAGCTTTCTTT. Translation gives CATSRDQALNMNTEAFF.

This chain connects TRBV5-1 to TRBJ2-6; D not resolved. This CDR3 has 13 amino acids. Looked up from germline, CDR1 is SGHRS and CDR2 is YFSETQ. Trimming pared 2 bases from V and 4 bases from J, leaving 4 bases between. The CDR3 is CASSFTGANVLTF. CDR3 sequence (DNA): TGCGCCAGCAGCTTCACCGGGGCCAACGTCCTGACTTTC.

This clonotype was counted a few times. CDR3 DNA: TGTGCCAGCAATGGGTGGGACACTGAAGCTTTCTTT. This sequence encodes CASNGWDTEAFF. This chain connects TRBV7-9 to TRBJ1-1; D is undetermined. V lost 7 bases to trimming and J lost 3 bases, with 9 bases between them. The CDR3 contains 12 residues. Germline values: CDR1 SEHNR, CDR2 FQNEAQ (reference sequence). Using reference TRBV7-9 and TRBJ1-1 for the parts outside the CDR3, the full variable domain is DTGVSQNPRHKITKRGQNVTFRCDPISEHNRLYWYRQTLGQGPEFLTYFQNEAQLEKSRLLSDRFSAERPKGSFSTLEIQRTEQGDSAMYLCASNGWDTEAFFGQGTRLTVV.

Only a few counts were recorded for this clonotype. V is TRBV6-2 or TRBV6-3 and J is TRBJ2-7, with 11 positions matching TRBD2. The CDR3 length is 14 residues. CDR1 is MNHEY, CDR2 SVGEGT, per germline. After removal of 7 bases from V and 2 bases from J, the junction contained 4 bases not matched to a gene. This CDR3 reads CASNLAGGPYEQYF. For the CDR3, the DNA is TGTGCCAGCAACCTAGCGGGGGGACCCTACGAGCAGTACTTC.